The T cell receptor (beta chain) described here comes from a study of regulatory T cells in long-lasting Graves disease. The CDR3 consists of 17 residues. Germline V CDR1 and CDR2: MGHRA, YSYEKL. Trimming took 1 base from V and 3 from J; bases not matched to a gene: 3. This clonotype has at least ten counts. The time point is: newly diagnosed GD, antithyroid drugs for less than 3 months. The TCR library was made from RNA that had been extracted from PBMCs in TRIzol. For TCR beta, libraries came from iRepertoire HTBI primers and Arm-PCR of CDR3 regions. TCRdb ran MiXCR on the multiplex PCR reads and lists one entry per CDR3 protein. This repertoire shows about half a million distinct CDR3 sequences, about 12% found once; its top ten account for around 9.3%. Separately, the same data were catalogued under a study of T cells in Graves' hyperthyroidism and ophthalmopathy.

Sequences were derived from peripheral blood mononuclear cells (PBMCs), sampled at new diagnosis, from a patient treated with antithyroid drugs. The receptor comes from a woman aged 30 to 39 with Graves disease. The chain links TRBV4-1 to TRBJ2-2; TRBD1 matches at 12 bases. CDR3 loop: CASSQGDRGLYTGELFF. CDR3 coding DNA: TGCGCCAGCAGCCAAGGGGACAGGGGGCTGTACACCGGGGAGCTGTTTTTT.